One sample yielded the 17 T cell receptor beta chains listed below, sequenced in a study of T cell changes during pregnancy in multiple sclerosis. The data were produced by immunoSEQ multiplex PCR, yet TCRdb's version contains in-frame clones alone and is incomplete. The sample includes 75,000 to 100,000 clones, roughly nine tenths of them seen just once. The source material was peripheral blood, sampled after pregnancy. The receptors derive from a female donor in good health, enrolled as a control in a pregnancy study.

In nucleotides, the CDR3 is TGTGCCAGCAGCTTGGCCCAGGGGGCAGATACGCAGTATTTT. Amino acids: CASSLAQGADTQYF. The genes are TRBV5-4 and TRBJ2-3; 7 nucleotides match TRBD1. This CDR3 is built from 14 residues. The V segment lost 0 bases and the J segment 4 bases; nucleotides outside the gene matches: 2. The V gene's germline CDR1 is SGHNT and CDR2 YYREEE (reference sequence). The full variable domain, its missing parts supplied by reference TRBV5-4 and TRBJ2-3, is ETGVTQSPTHLIKTRGQQVTLRCSSQSGHNTVSWYQQALGQGPQFIFQYYREEENGRGNFPPRFSGLQFPNYSSELNVNALELDDSALYLCASSLAQGADTQYFGPGTRLTVL.

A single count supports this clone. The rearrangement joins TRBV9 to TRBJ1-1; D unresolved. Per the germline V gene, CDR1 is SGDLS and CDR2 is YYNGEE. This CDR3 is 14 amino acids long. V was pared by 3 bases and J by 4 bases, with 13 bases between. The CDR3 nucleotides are TGTGCCAGCAGCGAGAGTTTTTGGAGCACTGAAGCTTTCTTT. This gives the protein CASSESFWSTEAFF. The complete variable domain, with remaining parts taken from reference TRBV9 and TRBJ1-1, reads DSGVTQTPKHLITATGQRVTLRCSPRSGDLSVYWYQQSLDQGLQFLIQYYNGEERAKGNILERFSAQQFPDLHSELNLSSLELGDSALYFCASSESFWSTEAFFGQGTRLTVV.

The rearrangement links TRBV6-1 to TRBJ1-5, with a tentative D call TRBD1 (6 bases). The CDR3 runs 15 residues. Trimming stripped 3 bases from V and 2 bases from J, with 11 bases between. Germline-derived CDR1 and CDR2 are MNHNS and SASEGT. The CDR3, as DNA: TGTGCCAGCAGTGAGGGAGGGGGTGGCAATCAGCCCCAGCATTTT. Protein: CASSEGGGGNQPQHF.

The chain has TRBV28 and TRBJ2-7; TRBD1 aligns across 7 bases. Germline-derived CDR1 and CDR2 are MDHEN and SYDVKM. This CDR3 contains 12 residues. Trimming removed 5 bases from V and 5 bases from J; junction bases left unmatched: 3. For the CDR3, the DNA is TGTGCCAGCAGTGCCGACAGGGACGAGCAGTACTTC. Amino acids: CASSADRDEQYF. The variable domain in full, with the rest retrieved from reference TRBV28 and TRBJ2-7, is DVKVTQSSRYLVKRTGEKVFLECVQDMDHENMFWYRQDPGLGLRLIYFSYDVKMKEKGDIPEGYSVSREKKERFSLILESASTNQTSMYLCASSADRDEQYFGPGTRLTVT.

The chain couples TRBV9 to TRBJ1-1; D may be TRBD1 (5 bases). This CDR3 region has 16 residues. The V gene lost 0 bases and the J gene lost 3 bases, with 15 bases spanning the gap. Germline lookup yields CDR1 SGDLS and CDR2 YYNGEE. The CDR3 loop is CASSVGTLGGYTEAFF. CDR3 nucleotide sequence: TGTGCCAGCAGCGTAGGGACACTGGGGGGGTACACTGAAGCTTTCTTT.

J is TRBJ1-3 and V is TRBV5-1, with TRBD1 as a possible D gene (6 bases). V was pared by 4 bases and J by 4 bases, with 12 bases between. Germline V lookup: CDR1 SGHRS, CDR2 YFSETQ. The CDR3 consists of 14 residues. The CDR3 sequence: CASSRNREGNTIYF. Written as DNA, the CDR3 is TGCGCCAGCAGCAGGAACAGGGAAGGAAACACCATATATTTT.

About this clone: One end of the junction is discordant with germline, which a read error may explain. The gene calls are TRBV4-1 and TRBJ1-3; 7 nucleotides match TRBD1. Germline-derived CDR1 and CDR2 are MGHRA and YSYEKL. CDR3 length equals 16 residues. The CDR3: CASSQVTGAGGNTLYF. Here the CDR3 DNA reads TGCGCCAGCAGCCAAGTAACAGGGGCGGGTGGAAACACCCTATATTTT.

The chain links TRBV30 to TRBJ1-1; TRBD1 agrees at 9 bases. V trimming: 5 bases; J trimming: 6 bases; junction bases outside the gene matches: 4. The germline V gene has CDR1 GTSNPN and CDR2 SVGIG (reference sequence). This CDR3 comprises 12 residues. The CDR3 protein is CAWGTGRSEAFF. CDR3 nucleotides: TGTGCCTGGGGGACAGGGAGGTCTGAAGCTTTCTTT.

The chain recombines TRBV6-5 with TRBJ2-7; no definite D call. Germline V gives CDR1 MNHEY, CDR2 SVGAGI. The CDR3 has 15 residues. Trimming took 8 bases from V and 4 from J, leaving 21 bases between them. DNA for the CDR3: TGTGCCAGCGGGCAAACCCAGTCTCAACCTTACGAGCAGTACTTC. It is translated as CASGQTQSQPYEQYF.

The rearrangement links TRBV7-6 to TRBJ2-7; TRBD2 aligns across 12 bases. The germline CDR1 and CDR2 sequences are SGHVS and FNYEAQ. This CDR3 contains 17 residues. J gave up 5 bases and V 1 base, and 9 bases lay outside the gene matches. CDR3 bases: TGTGCCAGCAGCTTAGAGACTAGCGGGGGCCCACCGGACGAGCAGTACTTC. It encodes CASSLETSGGPPDEQYF.

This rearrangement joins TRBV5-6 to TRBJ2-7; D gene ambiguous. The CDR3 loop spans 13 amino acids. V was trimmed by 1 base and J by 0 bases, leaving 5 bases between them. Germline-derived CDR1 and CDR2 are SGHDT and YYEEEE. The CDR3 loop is CASSLSNSYEQYF. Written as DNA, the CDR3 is TGTGCCAGCAGCTTGTCTAACTCCTACGAGCAGTACTTC.

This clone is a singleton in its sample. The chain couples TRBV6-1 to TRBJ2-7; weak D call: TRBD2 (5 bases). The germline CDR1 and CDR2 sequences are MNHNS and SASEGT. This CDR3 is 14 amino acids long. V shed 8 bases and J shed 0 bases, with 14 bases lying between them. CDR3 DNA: TGTGCCAGCCGGGTGCGTGGGAGCTCCTACGAGCAGTACTTC. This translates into CASRVRGSSYEQYF.

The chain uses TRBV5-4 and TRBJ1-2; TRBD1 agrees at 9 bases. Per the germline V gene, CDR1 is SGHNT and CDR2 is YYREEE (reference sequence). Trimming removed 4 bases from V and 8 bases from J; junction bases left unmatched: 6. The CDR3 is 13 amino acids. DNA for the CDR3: TGTGCCAGCAGCGAGGACAGGGGATGGGGCTACACCTTC. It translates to CASSEDRGWGYTF.

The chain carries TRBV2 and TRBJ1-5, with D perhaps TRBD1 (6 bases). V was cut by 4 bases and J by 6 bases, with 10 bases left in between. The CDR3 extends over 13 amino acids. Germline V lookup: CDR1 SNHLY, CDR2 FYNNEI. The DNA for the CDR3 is TGTGCCAGCAGTGCCCGGGGGGCTCAGCCCCAGCATTTT. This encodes CASSARGAQPQHF.

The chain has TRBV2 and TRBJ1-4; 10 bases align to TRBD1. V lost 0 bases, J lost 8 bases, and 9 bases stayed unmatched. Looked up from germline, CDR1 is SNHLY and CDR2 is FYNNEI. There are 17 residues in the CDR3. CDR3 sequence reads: CASSEAPGTGENEKLFF. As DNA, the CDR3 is TGTGCCAGCAGTGAAGCCCCCGGGACAGGGGAAAACGAAAAACTGTTTTTT. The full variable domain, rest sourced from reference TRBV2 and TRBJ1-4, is EPEVTQTPSHQVTQMGQEVILRCVPISNHLYFYWYRQILGQKVEFLVSFYNNEISEKSEIFDDQFSVERPDGSNFTLKIRSTKLEDSAMYFCASSEAPGTGENEKLFFGSGTQLSVL.

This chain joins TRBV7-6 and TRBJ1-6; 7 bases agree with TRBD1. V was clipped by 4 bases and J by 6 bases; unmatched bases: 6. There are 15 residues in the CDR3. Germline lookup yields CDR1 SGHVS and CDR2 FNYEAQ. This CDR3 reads CASSSPGQPNSPLHF. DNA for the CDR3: TGTGCCAGCAGCTCACCGGGACAGCCTAATTCACCCCTCCACTTT.

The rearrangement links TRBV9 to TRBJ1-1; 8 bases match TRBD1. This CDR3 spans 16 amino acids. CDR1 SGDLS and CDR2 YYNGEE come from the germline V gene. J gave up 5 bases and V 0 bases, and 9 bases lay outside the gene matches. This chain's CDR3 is CASSVGEQGARTEAFF. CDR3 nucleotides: TGTGCCAGCAGCGTAGGGGAGCAGGGGGCGCGGACTGAAGCTTTCTTT.